The 21 T cell receptor beta chains presented below share a single source sample, sequenced in a study of early T cells in non-severe SARS-CoV-2 infection. One entry per CDR3 protein results from TCRdb running MiXCR on the 5' RACE reads. This table holds approximately 70,000 distinct CDR3 sequences, roughly 12% found once. This material consisted of whole blood, taken at baseline. These receptors originate from an adult who was a healthcare worker with PCR-confirmed SARS-CoV-2 infection or an uninfected control (not recorded which).

Ten or more counts support this clonotype. This chain uses TRBV20-1 with TRBJ2-3; maybe TRBD1 (6 bases). This CDR3 is built from 15 residues. Germline CDR1 reads DFQATT; CDR2 reads SNEGSKA (reference sequence). The CDR3 loop reads CSTQGWDAFMDTQYF. CDR3 nucleotide sequence: TGCAGCACTCAGGGGTGGGACGCCTTTATGGATACGCAGTATTTT.

This clonotype appeared a few times. The V call is TRBV12-3 or TRBV12-4, the J call TRBJ2-3; 9 bases fit TRBD1. The ends lost 0 bases at V and 4 bases at J; junction bases unmatched: 2. This CDR3 is built from 15 residues. CDR3 sequence (DNA): TGTGCCAGCAGTTTAGCGGGACAGGGTGCAGATACGCAGTATTTT. Translation gives CASSLAGQGADTQYF.

This clonotype was seen a few times. The V and J genes are TRBV12-3 or TRBV12-4 and TRBJ1-5, with D possibly matching TRBD1 (6 bases). The V end was cut by 3 bases, the J end by 5 bases, with 11 bases between. CDR3 length: 14 residues. The CDR3 protein is CASSFSGADQPQHF. The CDR3 nucleotides read TGTGCCAGCAGTTTTTCAGGGGCGGATCAGCCCCAGCATTTT.

The chain carries TRBV6-5 and TRBJ1-3; D uncertain. Germline CDR1 reads MNHEY; CDR2 reads SVGAGI. The CDR3 totals 17 residues. The V and J ends lost 0 bases and 0 bases respectively, with 12 bases between them. CDR3 bases: TGTGCCAGCAGTTACTCGAGCAGGTCTAGCTCTGGAAACACCATATATTTT. It yields the protein CASSYSSRSSSGNTIYF.

This clonotype occurred a few times. This chain connects TRBV9 to TRBJ2-1; D is undetermined. The CDR3 has 13 residues. Germline CDR1 SGDLS, CDR2 YYNGEE. The V end was cut by 2 bases, the J end by 4 bases, with 7 bases between. CDR3 in amino acids: CASSVFGYNEQFF. The CDR3 bases are TGTGCCAGCAGCGTGTTCGGTTACAATGAGCAGTTCTTC.

This clonotype was counted between two and nine times. The chain employs TRBV7-2 and TRBJ2-3; the D is unclear. The CDR3 sequence is 13 residues long. Per the germline V gene, CDR1 is SGHTA and CDR2 is FQGNSA. Trimming removed 0 bases from V and 6 bases from J, with 7 bases in between. The chain's CDR3 is CASSLATWDTQYF. The CDR3 DNA follows: TGTGCCAGCAGCTTAGCTACCTGGGATACGCAGTATTTT. Based on the CDR3 plus reference TRBV7-2 and TRBJ2-3, the full variable domain is GAGVSQSPSNKVTEKGKDVELRCDPISGHTALYWYRQSLGQGLEFLIYFQGNSAPDKSGLPSDRFSAERTGGSVSTLTIQRTQQEDSAVYLCASSLATWDTQYFGPGTRLTVL.

This clonotype was counted a few times. The chain has TRBV12-3 or TRBV12-4 and TRBJ2-7, with D possibly called TRBD1 or TRBD2 (5 bases each). There are 13 residues in the CDR3. The V end lost 4 bases, the J end lost 3 bases, and 10 bases lay between the germline ends. The CDR3 reads CASSYRGSYEQYF. CDR3 in DNA: TGTGCCAGCAGTTACCGGGGCAGCTACGAGCAGTACTTC.

Notes on this clonotype: At one end the junction does not follow the germline gene, possibly because of a read error. This chain joins TRBV10-1 and TRBJ2-3; TRBD1 or TRBD2 may be the D gene (6 bases each). Looked up from germline, CDR1 is WNHNN and CDR2 is SYGVQD (reference sequence). The CDR3 consists of 16 residues. CDR3 in amino acids: CASSEGGLLSTDTQYF. The DNA of the CDR3 is TGCGCCAGTAGTGAAGGGGGACTGCTGAGCACAGATACGCAGTATTTT.

The CDR3 sequence: CASSLGTRGRGNIQYF. DNA for the CDR3: TGTGCCAGCAGTTTAGGGACTAGGGGAAGGGGAAACATTCAGTACTTC. The chain employs TRBV28 and TRBJ2-4; TRBD2 aligns across 8 bases. The ends lost 2 bases at V and 6 bases at J; junction bases unmatched: 9. This CDR3 is built from 16 residues. Germline V gene data show CDR1 as MDHEN and CDR2 as SYDVKM.

This rearrangement joins TRBV29-1 to TRBJ1-1, with 8 bases aligning to TRBD1. CDR1 is SQVTM and CDR2 is ANQGSEA in the germline V gene. Unmatched junction bases numbered 3, after V lost 6 bases and J lost 3 bases. This CDR3 is 12 amino acids long. CDR3 protein: CSVIQGDTEAFF. Written as DNA, the CDR3 is TGCAGCGTCATACAGGGGGACACTGAAGCTTTCTTT.

J is TRBJ2-5 and V is TRBV20-1, with D possibly TRBD1 on 6 matching bases. Germline V gene lookup returns CDR1 DFQATT and CDR2 SNEGSKA (reference sequence). CDR3 length equals 12 residues. Trimming removed 2 bases from V and 4 bases from J, with 8 bases in between. CDR3 amino acids: CSARPQGETQYF. CDR3 nucleotides: TGCAGTGCTAGACCACAGGGAGAGACCCAGTACTTC.

The sample holds one count of this clonotype. The chain carries TRBV6-1 and TRBJ2-7; 7 nucleotides agree with TRBD1. The J segment lost 6 bases and the V segment lost 6 bases, leaving 14 bases of the junction unmatched. Germline V gene sequence: CDR1 MNHNS, CDR2 SASEGT. This CDR3 comprises 15 residues. The CDR3 reads CASRARQGASGEQYF. The CDR3 DNA is TGTGCCAGCAGAGCTAGACAGGGTGCATCCGGCGAGCAGTACTTC.

The V gene is TRBV15, the J gene TRBJ2-7, with 7 bases fitting TRBD1. The CDR3 is made up of 15 amino acids. V dropped 7 bases and J dropped 0; count of bases not matched to a gene: 9. Germline CDR1 and CDR2: LNHNV and YYDKDF (reference sequence). CDR3 in amino acids: CATKTGDGTSYEQYF. DNA of the CDR3: TGTGCCACCAAAACAGGGGATGGGACCTCCTACGAGCAGTACTTC.

The table lists this clonotype with a few counts. The chain has TRBV20-1 and TRBJ2-5; 10 bases fit TRBD2. J lost 4 bases, V lost 3 bases, and 14 bases had no gene match. Germline V gene data show CDR1 as DFQATT and CDR2 as SNEGSKA (reference sequence). The CDR3 extends over 17 amino acids. CDR3 bases: TGCAGTGCTAGGCCGAAGCGGGGGGGCGCAGGTGGAGAGACCCAGTACTTC. Protein product: CSARPKRGGAGGETQYF.

This clonotype appeared many times. The chain carries TRBV29-1 and TRBJ2-1; a weak D match, TRBD1 (6 bases). CDR3 length equals 13 residues. Deletions cut 2 bases from V and 4 bases from J, with 9 bases between. CDR1 is SQVTM, CDR2 ANQGSEA, per germline. The CDR3 is CSVETDSYNEQFF. CDR3 coding DNA: TGCAGCGTTGAAACGGACAGTTACAATGAGCAGTTCTTC.

This clonotype was found a few times. The rearrangement uses TRBV11-3 and TRBJ1-6; D ambiguous. This CDR3 is 13 amino acids long. The germline V gene encodes CDR1 SGHNT and CDR2 YENEEA. V was clipped by 0 bases and J by 10 bases, with 7 bases between them. The DNA for the CDR3 is TGTGCCAGCAGCTTAGATCTTGACTCACCCCTCCACTTT. This gives the protein CASSLDLDSPLHF.

The V and J genes are TRBV2 and TRBJ1-1; D possibly corresponds to TRBD1 (5 bases). Germline V gene lookup returns CDR1 SNHLY and CDR2 FYNNEI. V lost 5 bases, J lost 4 bases, and 11 bases lay in between. The CDR3 has 13 residues. DNA of the CDR3: TGTGCCAGCAGTACTGGGGGGGGCACTGAAGCTTTCTTT. Protein: CASSTGGGTEAFF.

This chain uses TRBV7-2 with TRBJ2-5; D uncertain. The V end was cut by 6 bases, the J end by 4 bases, with 21 bases between. CDR3 size: 16 residues. Germline CDR1 is SGHTA and CDR2 is FQGNSA. The CDR3 nucleotides are TGTGCCAGCAGGCACCCCCCCCAGGCCCAAACAGAGACCCAGTACTTC. This gives the protein CASRHPPQAQTETQYF.

In its sample, this clonotype was seen once. CDR3 sequence (DNA): TGTGCCACGCAGGGGACTAGCAGTCTTGTAGATACGCAGTATTTT. It encodes CATQGTSSLVDTQYF. This chain uses TRBV24-1 with TRBJ2-3; 9 nucleotides agree with TRBD2. There are 15 residues in the CDR3. Germline lookup yields CDR1 KGHDR and CDR2 SFDVKD. V lost 10 bases and J lost 5; bases outside the gene matches: 12.

The CDR3 bases are TGCGCCAGCAGCCTCGGACTAGCGGGGTCAACTAACACCGGGGAGCTGTTTTTT. This encodes CASSLGLAGSTNTGELFF. The V call is TRBV5-1, the J call TRBJ2-2; 12 positions match TRBD2. This CDR3 spans 18 amino acids. V shed 4 bases and J 2 bases; nucleotides not matched to a gene: 9. CDR1 and CDR2 from the germline V gene are SGHRS and YFSETQ.

There are many counts of this clonotype. The V and J genes are TRBV18 and TRBJ1-5, with 9 positions matching TRBD1. With V trimmed by 6 bases and J by 6 bases, 9 bases remained unmatched. This CDR3 is 15 amino acids long. The germline gives CDR1 KGHSH, CDR2 LQKENI. CDR3 sequence (DNA): TGTGCCAGCTCGCTAGGACAGGGGCCCATTCAGCCCCAGCATTTT. Encoded protein: CASSLGQGPIQPQHF.